Given below is one T cell receptor beta chain in context. This clone's antigen is unknown. Per-nucleotide qualities are absent, and no much larger clonotype sits a single base away. This entry is derived from a study of CD8 T cells in Susac syndrome (dated by TCRdb to the late 2010s). General notes on the study: The study used repertoire sequencing to test whether antigen drove CD8+ T cell activation and differentiation in Susac syndrome. Beyond this particular receptor, the publication reports: The TCR sequencing and HLA analysis was acknowledged to have included a relatively small number of individuals.

RNA was extracted using the RNeasy kit, and roughly 0.5 to 1 microgram was reverse transcribed with random hexamers. TCR beta CDR3 regions were amplified with the immunoSEQ multiplex PCR assay covering 54 Vbeta and 13 Jbeta segments. To correct PCR amplification bias, a synthetic template baseline was used for both primer optimization and computational correction. Per the original workflow: Reads were annotated to V, D and J genes according to IMGT and were analyzed with immunoSEQ Analyzer, with only productive sequences retained. Clonality was computed as one minus Shannon entropy normalized by log2 of the number of productive unique sequences. For each patient and control, public and private clones were evaluated among the 100 most prevalent clones. Clones were defined as Susac-specific when absent from the healthy and MS cohorts, from about 970 published viral clones and from other ImmuneACCESS disease sequences. TCRdb itself trimmed the public reads at Q25 with fastp, ran MiXCR and retained productive beta chains. Under each unique CDR3 protein, matching rows form one entry showing the most common genes and DNA. In this record, the V and J calls reflect TCRdb's handling and not the investigators' own analysis. The sample contains 150,000 to 200,000 distinct CDR3 sequences, approximately 93% of them found a single time. The ten most abundant clones make up approximately 0.09% of the sample.

Peripheral blood CD8+ and CD4+ T cells from healthy donors, Susac syndrome patients and multiple sclerosis patients were profiled using high-throughput TCR beta sequencing. The multiple sclerosis controls were treatment-naive patients whose relapsing-remitting disease, either stable or active, fulfilled the revised McDonald criteria. Bulk CD8+ and CD4+ T cells were purified by magnetic negative isolation, while CD8+ TEMRA cells were enriched using FACS. Blood was drawn into EDTA tubes, processed within 24 hours, and PBMCs were isolated by density gradient centrifugation. PBMCs intended for TCR sequencing were frozen in liquid nitrogen and were later thawed in a 37 degrees C water bath. The sorted or isolated CD4+, CD8+ and CD8+ TEMRA cells reached a purity of at least 90%. What was sequenced was CD4+ T cells from PBMCs. This clonotype was sampled from a human donor with multiple sclerosis.

The base sequence is TGTGCCAGCAGTTTCGGACAGGGTGTGGACAATGAGCAGTTCTTC. This is translated as CASSFGQGVDNEQFF. Here the chain combines TRBV5-5 and TRBJ2-1, with 8 junctional bases fitting TRBD1. The CDR3 runs 15 residues from the cysteine to the phenylalanine. CDR3 DNA only is kept here, 45 bases in frame from base 1. Clipping removes 5 bases from V and 5 bases from J, with 9 as the unmatched junction base count. Reading the germline V gene (reference sequence) gives CDR1 SGHKS and CDR2 YYEKEE.